These 8 T cell receptor beta chains originate from one sample sequenced in a study of T cell responses to AZD1222 COVID-19 vaccine. Sequencing was performed with immunoSEQ multiplex PCR; in TCRdb, only in-frame clones are kept and a portion is missing. Counted here are approximately 200,000 clones, around 87% occurring once; the ten biggest clones make up 2.5% to 3%. Sequenced here: peripheral blood, sampled on day 0 of MenACWY control vaccination. The receptors shown here come from an adult in good health.

This sequence joins TRBV5-1 and TRBJ2-3; D perhaps matches TRBD1 (6 bases). CDR3 size: 14 residues. Trimming cost V 3 bases and J 1 base, with 9 bases left between them. The germline V gene has CDR1 SGHRS and CDR2 YFSETQ. The CDR3 nucleotides are TGCGCCAGCAGCTGGGACATTCGCACAGATACGCAGTATTTT. This encodes CASSWDIRTDTQYF. The variable domain in full, completed from reference TRBV5-1 and TRBJ2-3, reads KAGVTQTPRYLIKTRGQQVTLSCSPISGHRSVSWYQQTPGQGLQFLFEYFSETQRNKGNFPGRFSGRQFSNSRSEMNVSTLELGDSALYLCASSWDIRTDTQYFGPGTRLTVL.

This rearrangement joins TRBV5-4 to TRBJ2-5; D possibly uses TRBD1 or TRBD2 (7 bases each). Trimming took 3 bases from V and 2 from J, leaving 11 bases between them. CDR1 SGHNT and CDR2 YYREEE come from the germline V gene (reference sequence). The CDR3 runs 14 residues. The CDR3 here is CASSSGGVQETQYF. CDR3 bases: TGTGCCAGCAGCTCAGGGGGGGTACAAGAGACCCAGTACTTC.

CDR3 amino acids: CASSLGLAWEYEQYF. CDR3 DNA: TGTGCCAGCAGTTTGGGACTAGCGTGGGAGTACGAGCAGTACTTC. The chain uses TRBV28 and TRBJ2-7; TRBD2 aligns across 10 bases. This CDR3 is built from 15 residues. Germline V gives CDR1 MDHEN, CDR2 SYDVKM. J gave up 4 bases and V 3 bases, and 6 bases lay outside the gene matches.

This clone has only one observation. The gene calls are TRBV15 and TRBJ1-2; D is perhaps TRBD1 (6 bases). Per the germline V gene, CDR1 is LNHNV and CDR2 is YYDKDF (reference sequence). The CDR3 runs 15 residues. V gave up 2 bases and J gave up 2 bases, with 12 bases separating them. CDR3 coding DNA: TGTGCCACCAGCAGATTAAGGGGGGGAAACTATGGCTACACCTTC. It specifies CATSRLRGGNYGYTF.

This chain connects TRBV2 to TRBJ1-6; D perhaps matches TRBD1 (5 bases). Trimming cost V 4 bases and J 6 bases, with 13 bases left between them. This CDR3 comprises 15 residues. CDR1 SNHLY and CDR2 FYNNEI come from the germline V gene. CDR3 region: CASSGQGSPNSPLHF. Here the CDR3 DNA reads TGTGCCAGCAGTGGCCAGGGTTCCCCTAATTCACCCCTCCACTTT.

The chain is built from TRBV6-2 or TRBV6-3 and TRBJ2-3; 9 bases fit TRBD2. Germline V lookup: CDR1 MNHEY, CDR2 SVGEGT. The CDR3 loop spans 15 amino acids. The trim removed 2 bases at V and 5 bases at J, leaving 5 bases unmatched. The CDR3, as DNA: TGTGCCAGCAGTTACGGCGGGAGGGTTAGAGATACGCAGTATTTT. Its protein product is CASSYGGRVRDTQYF.

The genes are TRBV10-3 and TRBJ1-1, with no clear D. The CDR3 runs to 14 residues. CDR1 and CDR2 (germline): ENHRY, SYGVKD. V gave up 10 bases and J gave up 3 bases, with 18 bases separating them. The CDR3, as DNA: TGTGCCACCCTGCCTACAAGGCAGGACACTGAAGCTTTCTTT. It specifies CATLPTRQDTEAFF.

The gene calls are TRBV25-1 and TRBJ1-4; tentative D call: TRBD1 (5 bases). CDR1 is MGHDK and CDR2 is SYGVNS in the germline V gene. Trimming left V 3 bases short and J 5 bases short, with 7 bases between. This CDR3 contains 13 residues. The CDR3 sequence: CASSDRANEKLFF. The CDR3 region has the DNA TGTGCCAGCAGTGACAGGGCCAATGAAAAACTGTTTTTT.